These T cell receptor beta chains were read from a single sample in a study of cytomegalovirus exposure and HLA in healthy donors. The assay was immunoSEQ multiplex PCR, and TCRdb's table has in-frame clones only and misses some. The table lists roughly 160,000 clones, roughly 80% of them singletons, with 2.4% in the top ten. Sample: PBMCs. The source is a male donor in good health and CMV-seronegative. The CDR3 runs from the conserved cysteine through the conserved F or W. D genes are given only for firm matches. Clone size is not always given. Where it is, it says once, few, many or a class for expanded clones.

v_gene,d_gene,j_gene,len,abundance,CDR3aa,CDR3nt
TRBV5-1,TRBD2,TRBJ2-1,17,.,CASSLYGGLAGGDEQFF,TGCGCCAGCAGCTTGTATGGCGGACTAGCGGGTGGGGATGAGCAGTTCTTC
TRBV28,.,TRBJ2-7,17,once,CASSLVLFGGPSYEQYF,TGTGCCAGCAGTTTGGTCTTATTCGGGGGACCCTCCTACGAGCAGTACTTC
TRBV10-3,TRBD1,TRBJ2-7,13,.,CAISPGQGDEQYF,TGTGCCATCAGCCCGGGACAGGGGGACGAGCAGTACTTC
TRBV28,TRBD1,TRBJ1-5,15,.,CASSHRDRGNQPQHF,TGTGCCAGCAGTCACCGGGACAGGGGCAATCAGCCCCAGCATTTT
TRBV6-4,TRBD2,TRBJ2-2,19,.,CASSRRPSGGAANTGELFF,TGTGCCAGCAGCAGACGGCCTAGCGGGGGGGCAGCGAACACCGGGGAGCTGTTTTTT
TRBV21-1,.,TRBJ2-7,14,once,CASVLGTSSYEQYF,TGTGCCAGCGTACTAGGGACTAGCTCCTACGAGCAGTACTTC
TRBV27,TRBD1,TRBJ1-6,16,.,CASRLRTGSYNSPLHF,TGTGCCAGCAGACTACGGACAGGCTCCTATAATTCACCCCTCCACTTT
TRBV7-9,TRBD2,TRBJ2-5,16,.,CASSIIAGVNQETQYF,TGTGCCAGCAGCATTATAGCGGGGGTGAACCAAGAGACCCAGTACTTC
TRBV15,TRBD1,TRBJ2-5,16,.,CATSSNRGGNFETQYF,TGTGCCACCAGCAGTAACAGGGGCGGTAATTTCGAGACCCAGTACTTC
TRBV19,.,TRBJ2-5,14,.,CASSIGLLQETQYF,TGTGCCAGTAGTATTGGACTACTCCAAGAGACCCAGTACTTC
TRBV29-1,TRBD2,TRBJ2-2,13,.,CSAAAGGAGELFF,TGCAGCGCCGCAGCGGGGGGGGCCGGGGAGCTGTTTTTT
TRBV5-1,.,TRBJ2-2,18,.,CASSLISRFPTNTGELFF,TGCGCCAGCAGCTTGATTAGCCGCTTTCCCACGAACACCGGGGAGCTGTTTTTT
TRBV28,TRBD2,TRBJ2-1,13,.,CASWSGRASEQFF,TGTGCCAGCTGGAGCGGGAGGGCCTCTGAGCAGTTCTTC
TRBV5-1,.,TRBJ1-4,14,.,CASSLEAFNEKLFF,TGCGCCAGCAGCTTGGAAGCTTTTAATGAAAAACTGTTTTTT
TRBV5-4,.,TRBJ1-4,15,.,CASSLDGGGNEKLFF,TGTGCCAGCAGCTTGGATGGAGGTGGTAATGAAAAACTGTTTTTT
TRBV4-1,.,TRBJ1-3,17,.,CASSQEQAAPSGNTIYF,TGCGCCAGCAGCCAAGAACAGGCGGCACCCTCTGGAAACACCATATATTTT
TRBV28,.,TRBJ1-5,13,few,CASSEFSNQPQHF,TGTGCCAGCAGCGAGTTTAGCAATCAGCCCCAGCATTTT
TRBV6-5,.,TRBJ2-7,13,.,CASGRGSTYEQYF,TGTGCCAGCGGCCGGGGGAGTACCTACGAGCAGTACTTC
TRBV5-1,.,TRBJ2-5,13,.,CASSSGTQETQYF,TGCGCCAGCAGCTCCGGGACTCAAGAGACCCAGTACTTC
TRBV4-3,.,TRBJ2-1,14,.,CASSQERVDNEQFF,TGCGCCAGCAGCCAAGAGAGGGTCGACAATGAGCAGTTCTTC
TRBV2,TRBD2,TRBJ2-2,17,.,CASSGTSGGEDTGELFF,TGTGCCAGCAGCGGGACTAGCGGGGGTGAGGACACCGGGGAGCTGTTTTTT
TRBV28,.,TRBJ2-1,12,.,CASSRLYNEQFF,TGTGCCAGCAGCCGACTCTACAATGAGCAGTTCTTC
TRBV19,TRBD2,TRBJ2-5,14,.,CASRIAGGSETQYF,TGTGCCAGTAGGATAGCGGGAGGGTCAGAGACCCAGTACTTC
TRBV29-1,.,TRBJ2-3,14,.,CSVYGQGRTDTQYF,TGCAGCGTTTACGGCCAGGGCCGGACAGATACGCAGTATTTT
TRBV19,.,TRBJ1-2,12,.,CASSIDPGYYTF,TGTGCCAGTAGTATAGATCCCGGGTACTACACCTTC
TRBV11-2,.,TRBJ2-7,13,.,CASSFSVFYEQYF,TGTGCCAGCAGCTTTTCGGTTTTCTACGAGCAGTACTTC
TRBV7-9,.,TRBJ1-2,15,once,CASSGMEGSNYGYTF,TGTGCCAGCAGCGGAATGGAGGGATCTAACTATGGCTACACCTTC
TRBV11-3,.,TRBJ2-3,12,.,CASSSSTDTQYF,TGTGCCAGCAGCTCTTCCACAGATACGCAGTATTTT
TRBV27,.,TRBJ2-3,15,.,CASSGVGGHTDTQYF,TGTGCCAGCAGTGGGGTTGGCGGGCACACAGATACGCAGTATTTT
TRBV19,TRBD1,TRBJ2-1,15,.,CARGALGQGYNEQFF,TGTGCCAGAGGGGCGTTAGGACAGGGGTACAATGAGCAGTTCTTC
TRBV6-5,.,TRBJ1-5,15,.,CASSPQGKANQPQHF,TGTGCCAGCAGTCCGCAGGGGAAGGCCAATCAGCCCCAGCATTTT
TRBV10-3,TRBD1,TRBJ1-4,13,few,CAASQGQEEKLFF,TGTGCCGCGTCACAGGGGCAGGAAGAAAAACTGTTTTTT
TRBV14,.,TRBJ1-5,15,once,CASSQGGQGNQPQHF,TGTGCCAGCAGCCAAGGCGGACAAGGCAATCAGCCCCAGCATTTT
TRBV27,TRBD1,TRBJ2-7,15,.,CASRITSGTGYEQYF,TGTGCCAGCAGGATCACTTCCGGGACAGGTTACGAGCAGTACTTC
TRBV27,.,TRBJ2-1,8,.,CASSLQFF,TGTGCCAGCAGTCTGCAGTTCTTC
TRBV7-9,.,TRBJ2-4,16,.,CASSPDRGVSPDIQYF,TGTGCCAGCAGCCCCGATCGAGGCGTCAGTCCAGACATTCAGTACTTC
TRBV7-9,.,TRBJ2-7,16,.,CASSLKWDKGSYEQYF,TGTGCCAGCAGCTTAAAATGGGACAAGGGGTCCTACGAGCAGTACTTC
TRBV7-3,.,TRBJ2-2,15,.,CASSLTGANTGELFF,TGTGCCAGCAGCTTAACCGGTGCGAACACCGGGGAGCTGTTTTTT
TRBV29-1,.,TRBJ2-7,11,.,CSVEEQGEQYF,TGCAGCGTTGAAGAGCAGGGGGAGCAGTACTTC
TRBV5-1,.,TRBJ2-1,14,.,CASSFELASNEQFF,TGCGCCAGCAGCTTCGAACTAGCCTCCAATGAGCAGTTCTTC
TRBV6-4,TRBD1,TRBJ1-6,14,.,CASSVTGINSPLHF,TGTGCCAGCAGTGTGACAGGGATCAATTCACCCCTCCACTTT
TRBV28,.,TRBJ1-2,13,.,CASRLLGGYGYTF,TGTGCCAGCCGACTTCTAGGGGGCTATGGCTACACCTTC
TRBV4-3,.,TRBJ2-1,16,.,CASSQRSRRGYNEQFF,TGCGCCAGCAGCCAAAGGTCGCGGCGGGGCTACAATGAGCAGTTCTTC
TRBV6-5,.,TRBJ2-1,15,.,CASSYTRSSYNEQFF,TGTGCCAGCAGTTACACAAGGAGCTCCTACAATGAGCAGTTCTTC
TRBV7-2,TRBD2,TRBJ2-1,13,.,CASSSRTSGEQFF,TGTGCCAGCAGCTCCCGGACTAGCGGTGAGCAGTTCTTC
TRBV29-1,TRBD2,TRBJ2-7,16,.,CSVERPGMKRGYEQYF,TGCAGCGTTGAGCGTCCGGGGATGAAGCGGGGCTACGAGCAGTACTTC
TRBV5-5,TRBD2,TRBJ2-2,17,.,CASSAGTSGRHTGELFF,TGTGCCAGCAGTGCCGGGACTAGCGGGAGGCACACCGGGGAGCTGTTTTTT
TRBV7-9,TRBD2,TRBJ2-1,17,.,CASSLISSGRTYNEQFF,TGTGCCAGCAGCTTAATATCTAGCGGGAGGACCTACAATGAGCAGTTCTTC
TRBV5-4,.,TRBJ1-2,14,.,CASSLGGYNYGYTF,TGTGCCAGCAGCTTGGGCGGCTACAACTATGGCTACACCTTC
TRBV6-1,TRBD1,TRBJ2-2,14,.,CASRGDRGAGELFF,TGTGCCAGCAGGGGCGACAGGGGGGCCGGGGAGCTGTTTTTT
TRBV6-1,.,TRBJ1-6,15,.,CASKVDQGYNSPLHF,TGTGCCAGCAAAGTCGACCAGGGGTATAATTCACCCCTCCACTTT
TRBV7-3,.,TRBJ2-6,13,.,CASSPLSTNVLTF,TGTGCCAGCAGCCCGCTATCTACCAACGTCCTGACTTTC
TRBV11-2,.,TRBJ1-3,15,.,CASSRDRFSGNTIYF,TGTGCCAGCAGCCGCGACAGGTTCTCTGGAAACACCATATATTTT
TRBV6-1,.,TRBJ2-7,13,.,CASSELASYEQYF,TGTGCCAGCAGTGAGTTGGCTTCCTACGAGCAGTACTTC
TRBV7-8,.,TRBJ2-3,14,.,CASSLEASGDTQYF,TGTGCCAGCAGCTTAGAAGCGTCCGGGGATACGCAGTATTTT
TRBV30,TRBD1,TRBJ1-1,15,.,CAWSETLGQGEAAFF,TGTGCCTGGAGTGAGACCCTAGGACAGGGAGAAGCAGCTTTCTTT
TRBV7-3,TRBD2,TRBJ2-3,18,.,CASSLTFPSGRDTDTQYF,TGTGCCAGCAGCTTAACGTTTCCTAGCGGGAGGGACACAGATACGCAGTATTTT